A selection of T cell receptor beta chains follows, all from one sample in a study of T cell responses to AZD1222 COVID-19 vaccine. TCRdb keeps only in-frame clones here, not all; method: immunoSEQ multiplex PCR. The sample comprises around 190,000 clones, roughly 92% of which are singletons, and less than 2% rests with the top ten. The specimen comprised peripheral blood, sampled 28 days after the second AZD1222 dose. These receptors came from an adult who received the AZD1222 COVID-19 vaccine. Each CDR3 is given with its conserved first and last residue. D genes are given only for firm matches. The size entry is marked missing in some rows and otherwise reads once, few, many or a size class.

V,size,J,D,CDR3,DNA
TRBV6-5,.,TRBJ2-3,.,CASSRGAADTQYF,TGTGCCAGCAGCCGAGGGGCCGCAGATACGCAGTATTTT
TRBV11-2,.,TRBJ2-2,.,CASSFLGLGANTGELFF,TGTGCCAGCAGCTTCTTGGGGCTCGGGGCAAACACCGGGGAGCTGTTTTTT
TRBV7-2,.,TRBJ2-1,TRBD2,CASSLGSQRGANEQFF,TGTGCCAGCAGCTTAGGTAGTCAGCGGGGGGCCAATGAGCAGTTCTTC
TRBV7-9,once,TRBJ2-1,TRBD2,CASSTAGLAGSYNEQFF,TGTGCCAGCAGCACTGCGGGACTAGCGGGAAGCTACAATGAGCAGTTCTTC
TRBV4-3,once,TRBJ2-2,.,CASSQDWAGTGELFF,TGCGCCAGCAGCCAAGATTGGGCGGGCACCGGGGAGCTGTTTTTT
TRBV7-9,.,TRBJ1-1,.,CASSLDTEAFF,TGTGCCAGCAGCTTGGACACTGAAGCTTTCTTT
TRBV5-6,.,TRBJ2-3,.,CATRRGGTDTQYF,TGTGCCACTCGGCGAGGGGGCACAGATACGCAGTATTTT
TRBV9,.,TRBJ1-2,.,CASSVDGKASNYGYTF,TGTGCCAGCAGCGTAGACGGAAAAGCTTCTAACTATGGCTACACCTTC
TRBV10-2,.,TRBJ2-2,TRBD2,CASSWTSGRRGELFF,TGCGCCAGCAGTTGGACTAGCGGGAGAAGGGGGGAGCTGTTTTTT
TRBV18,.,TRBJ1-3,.,CASSNSPASSGNTIYF,TGTGCCAGCTCCAATTCACCTGCGAGTTCTGGAAACACCATATATTTT
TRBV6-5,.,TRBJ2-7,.,CASGLSYEQYF,TGTGCCAGCGGACTCTCCTACGAGCAGTACTTC
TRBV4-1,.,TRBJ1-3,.,CASSQGVVSGNTIYF,TGCGCCAGCAGCCAAGGGGTCGTCTCTGGAAACACCATATATTTT
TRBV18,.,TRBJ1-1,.,CASSRTGSDGTEAFF,TGTGCCAGCTCACGTACCGGGTCGGACGGCACTGAAGCTTTCTTT
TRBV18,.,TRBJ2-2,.,CASSPTAGGNTGELFF,TGTGCCAGCTCACCTACAGCCGGTGGGAACACCGGGGAGCTGTTTTTT
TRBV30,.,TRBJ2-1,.,CAWRLRGPDSWTPTRNEQFF,TGTGCCTGGAGGCTACGTGGTCCGGACAGCTGGACGCCTACCAGGAATGAGCAGTTCTTC
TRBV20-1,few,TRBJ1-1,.,CSALQGPEAFF,TGCAGTGCTCTACAGGGACCTGAAGCTTTCTTT
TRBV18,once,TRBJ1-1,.,CASSRDTRNTEAFF,TGTGCCAGCTCACGGGACACACGGAACACTGAAGCTTTCTTT
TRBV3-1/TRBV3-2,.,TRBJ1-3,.,CASSQGRLSGNTIYF,TGTGCCAGCAGCCAAGGACGGCTCTCTGGAAACACCATATATTTT
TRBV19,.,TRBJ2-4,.,CASSRAGQRIQYF,TGTGCCAGTAGTAGGGCGGGACAGCGGATTCAGTACTTC
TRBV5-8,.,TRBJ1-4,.,CASSLGQSNEKLFF,TGTGCCAGCAGCTTGGGACAGTCTAATGAAAAACTGTTTTTT
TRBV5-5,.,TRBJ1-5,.,CASSQSRTGSNQPQHF,TGTGCCAGCAGCCAGAGCCGCACAGGTAGCAATCAGCCCCAGCATTTT
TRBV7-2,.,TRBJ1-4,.,CASSLAPASNEKLFF,TGTGCCAGCAGCTTAGCTCCAGCTTCGAATGAAAAACTGTTTTTT
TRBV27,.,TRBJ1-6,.,CASSLGNRGNNSPLHF,TGTGCCAGCAGTTTGGGGAATCGGGGAAATAATTCACCCCTCCACTTT
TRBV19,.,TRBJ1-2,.,CASSIDAGEAYGYTF,TGTGCCAGTAGTATAGACGCAGGGGAAGCCTATGGCTACACCTTC
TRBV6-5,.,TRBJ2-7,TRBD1,CASSYGTGLYEQYF,TGTGCCAGCAGTTACGGGACAGGGCTATACGAGCAGTACTTC
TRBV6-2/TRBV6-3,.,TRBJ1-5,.,CASSYKARPQGNQPQHF,TGTGCCAGCAGTTATAAGGCGCGGCCACAGGGCAATCAGCCCCAGCATTTT
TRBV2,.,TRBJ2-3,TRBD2,CPRRGGSCTDTQYF,TGTCCGAGACGGGGGGGTAGCTGCACAGATACGCAGTATTTT
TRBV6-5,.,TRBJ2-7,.,CASSYLGTDWYEQYF,TGTGCCAGCAGTTACCTCGGGACGGATTGGTACGAGCAGTACTTC
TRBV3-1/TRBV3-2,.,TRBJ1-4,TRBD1,CASSRQGDLGKLFF,TGTGCCAGCAGCCGGCAGGGGGATCTAGGAAAACTGTTTTTT
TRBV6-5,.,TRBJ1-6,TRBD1,CASSRDRGVSPLHF,TGTGCCAGCAGCCGGGACAGGGGAGTCTCACCCCTCCACTTT
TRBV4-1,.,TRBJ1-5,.,CASSQDKGEVYQPQHF,TGCGCCAGCAGCCAAGATAAGGGCGAAGTATATCAGCCCCAGCATTTT
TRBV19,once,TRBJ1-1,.,CASSIDPVNTEAFF,TGTGCCAGTAGTATAGATCCGGTGAACACTGAAGCTTTCTTT
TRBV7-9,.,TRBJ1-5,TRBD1,CASSAADRGGQPQHF,TGTGCCAGCAGCGCTGCTGACAGGGGCGGTCAGCCCCAGCATTTT
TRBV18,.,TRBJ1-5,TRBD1,CASSGQGWNQPQHF,TGTGCCAGCTCTGGACAGGGGTGGAATCAGCCCCAGCATTTT
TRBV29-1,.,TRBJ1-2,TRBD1,CSVDKTGMDGYTF,TGCAGCGTTGACAAGACAGGGATGGATGGCTACACCTTC
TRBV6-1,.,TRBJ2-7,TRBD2,CASSVGPGLAGGQFSHEQYF,TGTGCCAGCAGTGTGGGTCCGGGACTAGCGGGAGGTCAATTCAGCCACGAGCAGTACTTC
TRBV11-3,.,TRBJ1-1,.,CASSRRGKNTEAFF,TGTGCCAGCAGCCGGCGGGGAAAGAACACTGAAGCTTTCTTT
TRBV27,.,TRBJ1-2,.,CASRRSGVSRNYGYTF,TGTGCCAGCCGCAGGTCGGGGGTCTCCCGAAACTATGGCTACACCTTC
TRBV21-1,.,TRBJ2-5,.,CASSKAIGRQGLGETQYF,TGTGCCAGCAGCAAAGCGATAGGGCGGCAGGGTCTTGGGGAGACCCAGTACTTC
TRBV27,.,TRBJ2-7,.,CASSLSWSGSYEQYF,TGTGCCAGCAGTTTATCGTGGAGCGGGTCCTACGAGCAGTACTTC
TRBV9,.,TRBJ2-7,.,CASSVGGSEAYEQYF,TGTGCCAGCAGCGTAGGCGGTAGCGAGGCCTACGAGCAGTACTTC
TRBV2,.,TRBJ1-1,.,CASSEQGYTEAFF,TGTGCCAGCAGTGAGCAGGGCTACACTGAAGCTTTCTTT
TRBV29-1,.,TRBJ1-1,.,CSVEGKSTEAFF,TGCAGCGTTGAAGGCAAAAGCACTGAAGCTTTCTTT
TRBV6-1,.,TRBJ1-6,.,CASSEGGLPLHF,TGTGCCAGCAGTGAGGGGGGTTTACCCCTCCACTTT
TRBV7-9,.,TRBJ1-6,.,CASSSRGGSSYNSPLHF,TGTGCCAGCAGCTCCCGGGGGGGATCCTCCTATAATTCACCCCTCCACTTT
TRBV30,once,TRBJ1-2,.,CAWSVPLGPWTARYGYTF,TGTGCCTGGAGTGTACCCTTAGGACCCTGGACAGCTCGCTATGGCTACACCTTC